This T cell receptor (beta chain) came from a study of identical twins. TCRdb processed the 5' RACE reads anew with MiXCR; each CDR3 protein has one entry. The sample carries about 240,000 distinct CDR3 sequences, about 13% recorded once. Broader study findings: Invariant MAIT and iNKT cells are populations that could partly confound zero-insertion analyses. Carriage of fewer insertions was seen in abundant cord blood beta clonotypes, whereas memory repertoires showed none. For out-of-frame beta sequences, excess twin sharing was weaker.

Comment on this clonotype: The antigen is unknown.

After removal of 2 bases from V and 0 bases from J, the junction contained 4 bases not matched to a gene. The CDR3 spans 16 residues. Germline CDR1 reads MNHEY; CDR2 reads SVGAGI. This same sample was also taken into another study, of yellow fever vaccine responses in identical twins.

This TCR derives from a woman aged 18-35 years in good health. The chain uses TRBV6-5 and TRBJ2-4; 7 nucleotides agree with TRBD1. Sequencing was done on a sample of memory (CD45RO+) T cells sorted from blood. As DNA, the CDR3 is TGTGCCAGCAGTTACACAGGGGCCCTAGCCAAAAACATTCAGTACTTC. It encodes CASSYTGALAKNIQYF.